The 24 T cell receptor beta chains below all came from one sample that was sequenced in a study of human T cells and chemical hapten exposure. TCRdb redid the calling of the RACE reads with MiXCR, one entry per CDR3 protein. The sample lists about 85,000 distinct CDR3 sequences; about 8.5% were seen once. The sample's time point: pre-sensitization, week 0. The treatment is: therapeutic diphenylcyclopropenone sensitization with weekly scalp DPC. Sequencing used whole blood, obtained in connection with sensitization to the hapten diphenylcyclopropenone (DPC). The receptors derive from a middle-aged man with alopecia areata. Some clones in this sample may be carry-over from other donors' samples.

This clonotype was detected ten times or more. The chain links TRBV7-8 to TRBJ1-1; D is unclear. The length of the CDR3 is 15 residues. The V gene's germline CDR1 is SGHVS and CDR2 FQNEAQ. V lost 1 base, J lost 4 bases, and 13 bases lay in between. CDR3 coding DNA: TGTGCCAGCAGCTTAGAGGGCGCGGAAGGCACTGAAGCTTTCTTT. Translation gives CASSLEGAEGTEAFF.

This clonotype was picked up a small number of times. This sequence joins TRBV18 and TRBJ1-5; 8 bases agree with TRBD1. Germline V gene lookup returns CDR1 KGHSH and CDR2 LQKENI. The CDR3 has 14 amino acids. J was trimmed by 4 bases and V by 6 bases; bases with no gene match: 5. The CDR3 nucleotides read TGTGCCAGCTCGGAAGGACAGGGAAATCAGCCCCAGCATTTT. The encoded protein is CASSEGQGNQPQHF.

The CDR3 coding sequence is TGTGCCAGCAGCTTGTTGGGCAGGGGACTCGGACAGCCCCAGCATTTT. Its protein product is CASSLLGRGLGQPQHF. The chain couples TRBV5-5 to TRBJ1-5; TRBD1 is a possible D gene (6 bases). V lost 1 base and J lost 7, with 18 bases in between. The CDR3 is 16 amino acids. Germline V lookup: CDR1 SGHKS, CDR2 YYEKEE (reference sequence).

This clonotype was seen more than once but under ten times. This chain links TRBV12-3 or TRBV12-4 with TRBJ2-3; 11 nucleotides match TRBD2. V shed 5 bases and J 2 bases; nucleotides not matched to a gene: 6. This CDR3 spans 16 amino acids. CDR3 in amino acids: CASSLGTSGFTDTQYF. DNA for the CDR3: TGTGCCAGCAGTCTGGGGACTAGCGGTTTCACAGATACGCAGTATTTT.

This clonotype was picked up many times. This chain links TRBV28 with TRBJ2-3; TRBD1 matches 8 bases. CDR1 and CDR2 (germline): MDHEN, SYDVKM. V was clipped by 5 bases and J by 3 bases; unmatched bases: 7. The CDR3 totals 15 residues. CDR3 DNA: TGTGCCAGCAGTAAAACAGGGGGAGGAACAGATACGCAGTATTTT. It encodes CASSKTGGGTDTQYF.

This clonotype was detected only a few times. The genes are TRBV4-3 and TRBJ2-3, with 14 nucleotides matching TRBD2. The CDR3 extends over 20 amino acids. Germline CDR1 and CDR2: LGHNA and YSLEER. The trim removed 3 bases at V and 4 bases at J, leaving 15 bases unmatched. CDR3 sequence reads: CASSQRARLAGGPMSDTQYF. In DNA form, the CDR3 reads TGCGCCAGCAGCCAGCGTGCTCGACTAGCGGGAGGGCCGATGTCAGATACGCAGTATTTT.

This clonotype has a count of ten or more. The chain is built from TRBV10-3 and TRBJ2-7; D may match TRBD1 or TRBD2 (6 bases each). CDR3 length: 13 amino acids. The germline V gene encodes CDR1 ENHRY and CDR2 SYGVKD. V gave up 7 bases and J gave up 1 base, with 11 bases separating them. The CDR3 protein is CAITGGLSYEQYF. CDR3 DNA: TGTGCCATCACCGGGGGCCTGTCCTACGAGCAGTACTTC.

This clonotype appeared a few times. The chain's CDR3 is CASSDPRPSPYNEQFF. CDR3 bases: TGTGCCAGCAGTGACCCCCGACCCTCCCCCTACAATGAGCAGTTCTTC. This chain links TRBV2 with TRBJ2-1; D gene ambiguous. CDR1 SNHLY and CDR2 FYNNEI come from the germline V gene. Trimming took 3 bases from V and 2 from J, leaving 14 bases between them. The CDR3 runs 16 residues.

This clonotype was found many times. This chain links TRBV29-1 with TRBJ2-5, with D hard to call. Germline CDR1 is SQVTM and CDR2 is ANQGSEA. The CDR3 has 13 residues. Trimming cost V 3 bases and J 1 base, with 9 bases left between them. The CDR3 DNA reads TGCAGCGTTGAGCAGACACCCCAAGAGACCCAGTACTTC. Translating it yields CSVEQTPQETQYF.

This clonotype ranks as medium-sized. The rearrangement uses TRBV6-2 or TRBV6-3 and TRBJ1-1; 7 nucleotides align to TRBD1. CDR1 and CDR2 (germline): MNHEY, SVGEGT. The CDR3 length is 15 residues. V was pared by 5 bases and J by 5 bases, with 11 bases of the junction left unmatched. Written as DNA, the CDR3 is TGTGCCAGCAGTCAGGCGACAGGGCTAGGGACTGAAGCTTTCTTT. This sequence encodes CASSQATGLGTEAFF.

Many counts were recorded for this clonotype. The V gene is TRBV20-1, the J gene TRBJ2-3; TRBD2 agrees at 10 bases. Germline lookup yields CDR1 DFQATT and CDR2 SNEGSKA (reference sequence). CDR3 length: 15 residues. V lost 3 bases to trimming and J lost 2 bases; unmatched junction nucleotides: 5. The DNA of the CDR3 is TGCAGTGCTAGTGAACTAGCGGGACTCACAGATACGCAGTATTTT. Its protein product is CSASELAGLTDTQYF.

This clonotype was detected a few times. One junction end disagrees with the germline gene, perhaps due to a read error. This chain's CDR3 is CASSVGGLAGLRF. In nucleotides, the CDR3 is TGTGCCAGCAGCGTAGGGGGACTAGCGGGACTCCGCTTC. The chain has TRBV9 and TRBJ2-7, with TRBD2 matching 13 bases. The CDR3 runs to 13 residues. Looked up from germline, CDR1 is SGDLS and CDR2 is YYNGEE.

This clonotype was counted ten times or more. The V and J genes are TRBV5-1 and TRBJ1-5, with 7 bases matching TRBD1. CDR1 and CDR2 from the germline V gene are SGHRS and YFSETQ. This CDR3 is built from 15 residues. Germline trimming cut 0 bases from V and 6 bases from J; bases unmatched to any gene: 6. The CDR3 spells CASSLAGQESQPQHF. Written as DNA, the CDR3 is TGCGCCAGCAGCTTGGCCGGACAGGAGAGTCAGCCCCAGCATTTT.

This clonotype showed up many times. The chain joins TRBV30 to TRBJ2-3; possibly TRBD1 for D (5 bases). The CDR3 runs to 14 residues. Germline V gives CDR1 GTSNPN, CDR2 SVGIG (reference sequence). V was pared by 0 bases and J by 3 bases, with 10 bases between. CDR3 in DNA: TGTGCCTGGAGTGTTAGGGGTGGGACAGATACGCAGTATTTT. This gives the protein CAWSVRGGTDTQYF.

This chain joins TRBV6-2 or TRBV6-3 and TRBJ1-5; 8 bases are a match to TRBD1. V lost 6 bases, J lost 0 bases, and 10 bases stayed unmatched. Germline assignment: CDR1 MNHEY and CDR2 SVGEGT. This CDR3 has 17 residues. As DNA, the CDR3 is TGTGCCAGCAGCGTGGACAGGGCAAGAGTTAGCAATCAGCCCCAGCATTTT. This translates into CASSVDRARVSNQPQHF.

The CDR3 sequence is CASSQDARPARDTQYF. CDR3 in DNA: TGCGCCAGCAGCCAAGATGCCAGACCAGCTCGGGATACGCAGTATTTT. The chain recombines TRBV4-1 with TRBJ2-3; D uncertain. The CDR3 length is 16 residues. The V gene lost 0 bases and the J gene lost 6 bases, with 16 bases spanning the gap. Looked up from germline, CDR1 is MGHRA and CDR2 is YSYEKL.

The table lists this clonotype with many counts. This chain uses TRBV20-1 with TRBJ2-3; possibly TRBD2 for D (5 bases). Germline CDR1 reads DFQATT; CDR2 reads SNEGSKA (reference sequence). The CDR3 loop spans 14 amino acids. Trimming shortened V by 7 bases and J by 2 bases, and 16 bases separated the two germline ends. CDR3 loop: CSGERGGPTDTQYF. CDR3 nucleotide sequence: TGCAGTGGAGAGAGAGGAGGACCCACAGATACGCAGTATTTT.

The V call is TRBV5-4, the J call TRBJ1-1; no reliable D call. There are 13 residues in the CDR3. The V and J ends lost 1 base and 7 bases respectively, with 11 bases between them. Per the germline V gene, CDR1 is SGHNT and CDR2 is YYREEE (reference sequence). CDR3 coding DNA: TGTGCCAGCAGCTTGTATCTGGGCATTGAAGCTTTCTTT. Translating it yields CASSLYLGIEAFF.

At least ten counts were recorded for this clonotype. The chain joins TRBV15 to TRBJ2-7, with D possibly being TRBD2 (5 bases). Germline V gives CDR1 LNHNV, CDR2 YYDKDF (reference sequence). Trimming stripped 0 bases from V and 0 bases from J, with 18 bases between. This CDR3 is built from 18 residues. Written as DNA, the CDR3 is TGTGCCACCAGCAGAGACCGTAGGAGAGGGTCGGGCTCCTACGAGCAGTACTTC. Its protein is CATSRDRRRGSGSYEQYF.

This chain connects TRBV13 to TRBJ2-7; weak D call: TRBD2 (5 bases). The CDR3 covers 14 residues. The germline gives CDR1 PRHDT, CDR2 FYEKMQ (reference sequence). V was cut by 0 bases and J by 5 bases, with 11 bases left in between. The CDR3 loop is CASSLGRAGDEQYF. The CDR3 DNA reads TGTGCCAGCAGCTTAGGGAGGGCCGGAGACGAGCAGTACTTC.

This clonotype was recorded a few times. The chain joins TRBV24-1 to TRBJ2-3; the D is unclear. The V end was cut by 8 bases, the J end by 0 bases, with 8 bases between. The CDR3 is 13 residues long. Germline V gene sequence: CDR1 KGHDR, CDR2 SFDVKD. CDR3 loop: CATTGPSTDTQYF. CDR3 bases: TGTGCCACCACCGGACCCAGCACAGATACGCAGTATTTT.

This clonotype was counted many times. This chain's CDR3 is CASSARLAGGPGEQFF. CDR3 sequence (DNA): TGTGCCAGCAGTGCCCGACTAGCGGGAGGGCCGGGTGAGCAGTTCTTC. The gene calls are TRBV6-2 or TRBV6-3 and TRBJ2-1; the match to TRBD2 covers 14 bases. Germline CDR1 and CDR2: MNHEY and SVGEGT. This CDR3 contains 16 residues. V trimming: 5 bases; J trimming: 9 bases; junction bases outside the gene matches: 9.

This clonotype has ten or more counts. For the CDR3, the DNA is TGTGCCAGCAGTCGTACCACTAGCGGGAGTCACAATGAGCAGTTCTTC. Translated, it gives CASSRTTSGSHNEQFF. J is TRBJ2-1 and V is TRBV6-5, with 11 nucleotides matching TRBD2. This CDR3 contains 16 residues. Germline CDR1 is MNHEY and CDR2 is SVGAGI. The trim removed 5 bases at V and 5 bases at J, leaving 8 bases unmatched.

This clonotype has just a few counts. The V call is TRBV2, the J call TRBJ2-3, with D perhaps TRBD1 (6 bases). The V gene lost 7 bases and the J gene lost 1 base, with 15 bases spanning the gap. Germline values: CDR1 SNHLY, CDR2 FYNNEI. This CDR3 has 15 residues. CDR3 coding DNA: TGTGCCAGCACCATGAGGAGACAGGGCACAGATACGCAGTATTTT. As protein: CASTMRRQGTDTQYF.